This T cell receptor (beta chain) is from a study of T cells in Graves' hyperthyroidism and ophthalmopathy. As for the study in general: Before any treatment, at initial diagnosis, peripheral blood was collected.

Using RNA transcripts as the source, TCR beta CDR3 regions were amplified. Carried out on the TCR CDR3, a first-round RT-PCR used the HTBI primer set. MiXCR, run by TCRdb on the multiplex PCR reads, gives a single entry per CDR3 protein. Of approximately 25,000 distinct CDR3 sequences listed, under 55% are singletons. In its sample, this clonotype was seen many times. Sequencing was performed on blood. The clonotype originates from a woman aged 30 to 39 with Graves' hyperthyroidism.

CDR3: CASSWTGTVNSPLHF. The DNA for the CDR3 is TGTGCCAGCAGTTGGACCGGGACAGTTAATTCACCCCTCCACTTT. J is TRBJ1-6 and V is TRBV28; the match to TRBD1 covers 7 bases. Germline CDR1 reads MDHEN; CDR2 reads SYDVKM. The CDR3 consists of 15 residues. Unmatched junction bases numbered 6, after V lost 4 bases and J lost 6 bases.